This TCR beta chain was found in a study of blood T cell repertoires in COVID-19. Study information: Whether acute or convalescent, the COVID-19 samples came from the United States, Italy and Spain.

Original methodology: Reference gene primer amplification yielded estimated nucleated cell counts. Clones were read by immunoSEQ multiplex PCR, and TCRdb kept only the in-frame ones, dropping some. From that table come the V and J calls and clone size; the DNA was used to work out D and trimming. This table holds roughly 99,000 clones, about 90% found once. Seattle patient enrollment occurred during active infection, with longitudinal follow-up thereafter. Material for sequencing was peripheral blood. The TCR was taken from a middle-aged man with COVID-19, enrolled during active disease.

CDR3 sequence reads: CASTDSGFYTDTQYF. As DNA, the CDR3 is TGTGCCAGCACCGACTCCGGGTTCTACACAGATACGCAGTATTTT. This rearrangement joins TRBV6-6 to TRBJ2-3, with unresolved D. Germline CDR1 is MNHNY and CDR2 is SVGAGI (reference sequence). This CDR3 is 15 amino acids long. V dropped 7 bases and J dropped 2 bases, with 16 bases sitting between them.